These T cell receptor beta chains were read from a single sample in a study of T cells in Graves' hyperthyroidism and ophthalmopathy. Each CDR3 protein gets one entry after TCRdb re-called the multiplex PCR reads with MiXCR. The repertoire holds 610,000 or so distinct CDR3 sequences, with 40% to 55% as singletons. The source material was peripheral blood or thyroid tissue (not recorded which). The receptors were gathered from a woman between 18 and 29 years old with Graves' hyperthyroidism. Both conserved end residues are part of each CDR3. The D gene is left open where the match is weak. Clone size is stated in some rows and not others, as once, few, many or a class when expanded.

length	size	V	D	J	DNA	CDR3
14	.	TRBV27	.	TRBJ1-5	TGTGCCAGCAGTTTCCGAGGACGCAATCAGCCCCAGCATTTT	CASSFRGRNQPQHF
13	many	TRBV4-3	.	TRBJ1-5	TGCGCCAGCAGCAGGGGGAGGGGTCAGCCCCAGCATTTT	CASSRGRGQPQHF
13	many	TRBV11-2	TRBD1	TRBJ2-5	TGTGCCAGCAGCCGGGGACAGCTAGAGACCCAGTACTTC	CASSRGQLETQYF
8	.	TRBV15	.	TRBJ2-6	TGTGCCACCAGCTTCCGGACTTTC	CATSFRTF
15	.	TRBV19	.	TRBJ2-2	TGTGCCAGTAGTCTTGGAGTGACGAACACCGGGGAGCTGTTTTTT	CASSLGVTNTGELFF
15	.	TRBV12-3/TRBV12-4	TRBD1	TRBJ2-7	TGTGCCAGCAGTAGAGGGGCAGGGGGTTCCTACGAGCAGTACTTC	CASSRGAGGSYEQYF
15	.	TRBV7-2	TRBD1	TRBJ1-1	TGTGCCAGCTCACGAACGGGACAGGAAAACACTGAAGCTTTCTTT	CASSRTGQENTEAFF
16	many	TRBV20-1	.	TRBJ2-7	TGCAGTGCTAGAGCCCACTCGGGAACAGCGTCCTACGAGCAGTACTTC	CSARAHSGTASYEQYF
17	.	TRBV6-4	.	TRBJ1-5	TGTGCCAGCAGTCCCCTTAGCGGGGATTTCGGCAATCAGCCCCAGCATTTT	CASSPLSGDFGNQPQHF
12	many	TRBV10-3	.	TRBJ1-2	TGTGCCATCAGCGCAGGGGTATATGGCTACACCTTC	CAISAGVYGYTF
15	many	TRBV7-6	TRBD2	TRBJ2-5	TGTGCCAGCAGCTCTATACTAGCGGGTGTAGAGACCCAGTACTTC	CASSSILAGVETQYF
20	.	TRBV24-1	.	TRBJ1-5	TGTGCCACCAGCCACGATTTGGATAGGGGCGCCCAGTATAGCAATCAGCCCCAGCATTTT	CATSHDLDRGAQYSNQPQHF
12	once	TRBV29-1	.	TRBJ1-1	TGCAGCTCGGGTGGACTGGGGCTTGAAGCTTTCTTT	CSSGGLGLEAFF
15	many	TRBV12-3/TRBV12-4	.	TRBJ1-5	TGTGCCAGCAGTTTAGAGAGGGGTTGGAGTCAGCCCCAGCATTTT	CASSLERGWSQPQHF
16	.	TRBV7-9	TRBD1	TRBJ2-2	TGTGCCAGCAGCTTCGAGGGACAGGGGGCGGCCGGGGAGCTGTTTTTT	CASSFEGQGAAGELFF
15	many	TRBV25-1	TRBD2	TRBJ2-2	TGTGCCAGCAGTGAACTAGCGGGAGACACCGGGGAGCTGTTTTTT	CASSELAGDTGELFF
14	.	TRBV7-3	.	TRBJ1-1	TGTGCCAGCAGGGCTACAGGGATGAACACTGAAGCTTTCTTT	CASRATGMNTEAFF
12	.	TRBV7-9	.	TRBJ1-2	TGTGCCAGCAGCTTAATCGGGGCTGGCTACACCTTC	CASSLIGAGYTF
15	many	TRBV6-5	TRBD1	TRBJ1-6	TGTGCCAGCAGTTGGGACAGCCAACTTAATTCACCCCTCCACTTT	CASSWDSQLNSPLHF
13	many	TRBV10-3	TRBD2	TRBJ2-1	TGTGCCATCAGTGAGAGCGGGATGGAGGAGCAGTTCTTC	CAISESGMEEQFF
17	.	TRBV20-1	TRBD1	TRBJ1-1	TGCAGTGCTAGTGGCCGATCGGACAGGGGGCAGTCCACTGAAGCTTTCTTT	CSASGRSDRGQSTEAFF
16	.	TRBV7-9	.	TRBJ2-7	TGTGCCAGCAGTCCTAGGATTAGGGTTGCACTCTACGAGCAGTACTTC	CASSPRIRVALYEQYF
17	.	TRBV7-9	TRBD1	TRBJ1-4	TGTGCCAGCAGCCCAGGCCGGGACAGGGAGGCTAATGAAAAACTGTTTTTT	CASSPGRDREANEKLFF
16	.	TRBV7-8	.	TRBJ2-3	TGTGCCAGCAACAAGGTGGTGGGGGTCAGCACAGATACGCAGTATTTT	CASNKVVGVSTDTQYF
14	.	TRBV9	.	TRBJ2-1	TGTGCCAGCAGCGCGGGGATGGTTAGCGATGAGCAGTTCTTC	CASSAGMVSDEQFF
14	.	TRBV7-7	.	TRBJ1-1	TGTGCCAGCAGCTTAGTGGGAGGCCCGGTTGAAGCTTTCTTT	CASSLVGGPVEAFF
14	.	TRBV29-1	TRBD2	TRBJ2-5	TGCAGCCTAGGTGGACTAGCGGGAGAAGAGACCCAGTACTTC	CSLGGLAGEETQYF
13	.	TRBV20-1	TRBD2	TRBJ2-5	TGCAGTGCTAGAGCCAGCGGGATAGAGACCCAGTACTTC	CSARASGIETQYF
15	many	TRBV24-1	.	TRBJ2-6	TGTGCCACCAGTGATTTGCAAGGACCTTACTCCGTCCTGACTTTC	CATSDLQGPYSVLTF
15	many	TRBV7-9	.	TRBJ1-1	TGTGCCAGCAGCTTAGCTACGGATTTCGGCACTGAAGCTTTCTTT	CASSLATDFGTEAFF
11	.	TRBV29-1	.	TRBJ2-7	TGCAGCGCTGGAATAGAACCCGAGCAGTACTTC	CSAGIEPEQYF
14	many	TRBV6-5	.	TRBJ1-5	TGTGCCAGCAGTTACTCGAGCGCTAATCAGCCCCAGCATTTT	CASSYSSANQPQHF
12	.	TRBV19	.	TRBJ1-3	TGTGCCAGTAGACAGGACGGAAACACCATATATTTT	CASRQDGNTIYF
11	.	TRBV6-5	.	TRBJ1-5	TGTGCCAGCAGTAACTGGCAGCCCCAGCATTTT	CASSNWQPQHF
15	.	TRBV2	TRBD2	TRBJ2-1	TGTGCGAGCAGAGCGGGAGATTTAACACTCAATGAGCAGTTCTTC	CASRAGDLTLNEQFF
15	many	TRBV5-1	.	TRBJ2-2	TGCGCCAGCAGCCCCTGGGGTAGTAACACCGGGGAGCTGTTTTTT	CASSPWGSNTGELFF
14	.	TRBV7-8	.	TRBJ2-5	TGTGCCAGCAGCTTAGTGGAAAGGGGAGATACGCAGTACTTC	CASSLVERGDTQYF
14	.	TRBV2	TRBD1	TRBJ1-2	TGTGCCAGCAGGGAGGACAGGGATAACTATGGCTACACCTTC	CASREDRDNYGYTF
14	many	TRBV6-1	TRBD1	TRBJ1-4	TGTGCCAGCAGCGAGGGGACAGGCGGTGAAAAACTGTTTTTT	CASSEGTGGEKLFF
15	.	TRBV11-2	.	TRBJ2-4	TGTGCCAGCAGCTTAGGGGCAGGGGGGAATGGCATTCAGTACTTC	CASSLGAGGNGIQYF
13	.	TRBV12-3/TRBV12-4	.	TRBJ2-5	TGTGCCAGCAGTGCCCCCATTACAGAGACCCAGTACTTC	CASSAPITETQYF
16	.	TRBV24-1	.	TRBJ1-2	TGTGCCACCAGTGCTGACGGGACACCGGCTAACTATGGCTACACCTTC	CATSADGTPANYGYTF
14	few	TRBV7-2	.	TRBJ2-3	TGTGCCAGCAGCCCCCCGCCTAGCACAGATACGCAGTATTTT	CASSPPPSTDTQYF
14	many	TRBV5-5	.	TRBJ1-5	TGTGCCGGGGGGGGCACCTTTAGCAATCAGCCCCAGCATTTT	CAGGGTFSNQPQHF
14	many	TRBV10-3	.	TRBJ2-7	TGTGCCATCAGTGGGGTGAGGCGGTCCTACGAGCAGTACTTC	CAISGVRRSYEQYF
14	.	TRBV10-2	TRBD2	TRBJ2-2	TGCGCCAGCATAGTGAGCGGGGTATACGGGGAGCTGTTTTTT	CASIVSGVYGELFF
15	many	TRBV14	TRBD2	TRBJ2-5	TGTGCCAGCAGCCCGGCTAGCGGGAGCAGAGAGACCCAGTACTTC	CASSPASGSRETQYF
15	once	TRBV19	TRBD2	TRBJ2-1	TGTGCCAGTAGGACTCTAGCGGGCTCCTACAATGAGCAGTTCTTC	CASRTLAGSYNEQFF
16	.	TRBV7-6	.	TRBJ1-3	TGCGCCAGCAGCCAAGAGATCCAGGGCTCTGGAAGCACCATATATTTT	CASSQEIQGSGSTIYF
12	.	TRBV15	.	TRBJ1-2	TGTGCCACCCAGGGATTTAACTATGGCTACACCTTC	CATQGFNYGYTF
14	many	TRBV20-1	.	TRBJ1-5	TGCAGTGCACGACGAGGTTCGGGCAATCAGCCCCAGCATTTT	CSARRGSGNQPQHF
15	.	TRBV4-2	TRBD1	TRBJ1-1	TGTGCCAGCAGCCCCAAAGGGACAGTAAACACTGAAGCTTTCTTT	CASSPKGTVNTEAFF
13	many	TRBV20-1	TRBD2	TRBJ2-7	TGCAGTGCTAGAGATACGGGAGGACGCGAGCAGTACTTC	CSARDTGGREQYF
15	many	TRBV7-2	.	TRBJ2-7	TGTGCCAGCAGCTTGAGGGGCCACAGCTCCTACGAGCAGTACTTC	CASSLRGHSSYEQYF
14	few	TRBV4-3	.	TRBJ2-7	TGCGCCAGCTCCTCGGTAGCGGACTTCTACGAGCAGTACTTC	CASSSVADFYEQYF
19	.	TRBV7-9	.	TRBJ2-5	TGTGCCAGCAGCTCGCTAACAGGGTCTGGAAACACGTACCAAGAGACCCAGTACTTC	CASSSLTGSGNTYQETQYF
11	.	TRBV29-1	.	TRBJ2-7	TGCAGCGTTTCGGACGTCGGCGAGCAGTACTTC	CSVSDVGEQYF
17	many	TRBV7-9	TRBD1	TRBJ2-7	TGTGCCAGCAGCTTAGAGGGTGGACAGGGAGTTCCCTACGAGCAGTACTTC	CASSLEGGQGVPYEQYF
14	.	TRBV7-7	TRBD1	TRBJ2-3	TGTGCCAGCAGCCCGGACAGGGCTACAGATACGCAGTATTTT	CASSPDRATDTQYF